This section outlines one T cell receptor (beta chain) sequence together with its context. Its antigen is not identified. The data belong to a study of T-cell memory formation after mild COVID-19. About the research overall: TCR clusters showed largely donor specificity.

5'RACE with constant-segment primers yielded barcoded, UMI-tagged TCR alpha and TCR beta cDNA libraries. TCRdb fed the 5' RACE reads into MiXCR, producing one record per CDR3 protein. This table holds around 100,000 distinct CDR3 sequences, 22% found once. Regarding the study as a whole: Mostly located in CM and EM were contracting CD4+ clones, with contracting CD8+ clones located in EMRA. Whereas later expanders leaned CD4+, clones contracting day 15 to 85 showed a balanced CD4/CD8 makeup.

The clonotype comes from a man aged 18 to 30 who had mild COVID-19 (a few samples of this study predate the infection). Cell type and time point are not known. Sequenced input: PBMCs or a T cell subset sorted from them (not recorded which).

The chain's CDR3 is CASTGAGTSDTQYF. In DNA form, the CDR3 reads TGTGCCAGCACCGGGGCCGGGACTAGTGATACGCAGTATTTT. The chain couples TRBV2 to TRBJ2-3; 8 nucleotides line up with TRBD2. V trimming: 7 bases; J trimming: 6 bases; junction bases outside the gene matches: 9. This CDR3 has 14 residues. Looked up from germline, CDR1 is SNHLY and CDR2 is FYNNEI.